This entry features one T cell receptor (beta chain) sequence. These data come from a study of shared clonotypes between healthy human individuals. Profiling relied on immunoSEQ multiplex PCR, and the TCRdb table lists in-frame clones only, not all of them. The sample has more than 2,000,000 clones; roughly nine tenths are singletons. V was cut by 8 bases and J by 6 bases, with 8 bases left in between. The CDR3 spans 12 residues. Germline-derived CDR1 and CDR2 are LNHDA and SQIVND (reference sequence). The chain links TRBV19 to TRBJ1-6, with D possibly being TRBD1 (6 bases). Input material: naive CD4+ T cells sorted from blood. Subset in this sample: CD45RA+ positively selected. The clonotype comes from a man younger than 35 in good health. CDR3 loop: CASQGPNSPLHF. The CDR3 DNA reads as TGTGCCAGTCAGGGGCCTAATTCACCCCTCCACTTT.